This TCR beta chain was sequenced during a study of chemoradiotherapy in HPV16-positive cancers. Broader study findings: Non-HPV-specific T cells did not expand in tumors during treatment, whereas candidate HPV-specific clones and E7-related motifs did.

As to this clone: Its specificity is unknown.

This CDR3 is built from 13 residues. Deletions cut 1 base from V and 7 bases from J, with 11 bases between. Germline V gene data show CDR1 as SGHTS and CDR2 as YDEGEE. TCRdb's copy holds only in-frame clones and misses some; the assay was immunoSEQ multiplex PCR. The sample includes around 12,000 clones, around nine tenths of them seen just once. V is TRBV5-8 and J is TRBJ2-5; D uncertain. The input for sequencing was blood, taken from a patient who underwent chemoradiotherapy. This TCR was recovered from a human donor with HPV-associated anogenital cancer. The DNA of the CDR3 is TGTGCCAGCAGCTTGTCAGCCCCGGGGACCCAGTACTTC. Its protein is CASSLSAPGTQYF.